This T cell receptor beta chain was identified in a study of Ad26.COV2.S vaccination and SARS-CoV-2 variants. Study overall: Of the COV1001 trial arms, the Ad26.COV2.S arm included the donor. Dosing was one shot or two shots 56 days apart. General study findings and limits: While placebo recipients had lower spike-specific TCR breadth, vaccine recipients had more.

Treatment described: over 15 received Ad26.COV2.S at low or high dose, single or two shots; several received placebo; per-sample allocation not given. Samples came from day 63 after the first vaccine or placebo injection. Ad26.COV2.S expressed prefusion-stabilized spike from the original Wuhan strain. The CDR3 loop spans 14 amino acids. Germline CDR1 GTSNPN, CDR2 SVGIG (reference sequence). V was shortened by 4 bases and J by 1 base, with 13 bases between the two germline ends. Only in-frame clones appear in the TCRdb table, and some are missing; sequencing was by immunoSEQ multiplex PCR. This sample yields about 680,000 clones, of which 80% to 90% are seen a single time; around 1.5% belongs to the top ten. Note on this clone: Its target is not known.

The source material was peripheral blood, sampled in a trial of Ad26.COV2.S vaccine versus placebo. The source of this sequence is a person between 18 and 60 years old who received the Ad26.COV2.S COVID-19 vaccine or a placebo. This chain connects TRBV30 to TRBJ1-1; D remains ambiguous. The CDR3 bases are TGTGCCTGGACCAGCACCGTAGGGAACACTGAAGCTTTCTTT. Translation gives CAWTSTVGNTEAFF.